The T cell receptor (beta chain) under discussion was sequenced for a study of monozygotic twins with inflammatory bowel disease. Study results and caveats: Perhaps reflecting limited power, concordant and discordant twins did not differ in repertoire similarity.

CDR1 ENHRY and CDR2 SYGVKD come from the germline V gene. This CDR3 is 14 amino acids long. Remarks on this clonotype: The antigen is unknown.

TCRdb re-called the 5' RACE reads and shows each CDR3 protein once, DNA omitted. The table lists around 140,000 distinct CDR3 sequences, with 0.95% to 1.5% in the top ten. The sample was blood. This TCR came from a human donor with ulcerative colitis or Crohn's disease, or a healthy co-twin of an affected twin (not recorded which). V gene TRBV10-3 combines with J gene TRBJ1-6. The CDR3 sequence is CAISGGTYNSPLHF.